Described below is a single T cell receptor beta chain sequence and its context. There are 13 residues in the CDR3. After removal of 3 bases from V and 7 bases from J, the junction contained 5 bases not matched to a gene. Germline CDR1 and CDR2: LGHNA and YNFKEQ. cDNA prepared by RNA extraction and subsequent reverse transcription served as the template for sequencing. Only in-frame clones appear in the TCRdb table, and some are missing; sequencing was by immunoSEQ multiplex PCR. The table records around 210,000 clones, approximately 53% of them present only once. The sample is drawn from a study of CD8+ T cells in alopecia areata.

Sequencing used CD8+ T cells sorted from blood. J is TRBJ1-2 and V is TRBV4-2; 7 nucleotides agree with TRBD1. The receptor was derived from a human donor in good health. The DNA for the CDR3 is TGTGCCAGCAGCCAGGGGTCAGGGGGTGGCTACACCTTC. This encodes CASSQGSGGGYTF.